Following are 19 T cell receptor beta chains from one sample sequenced in a study of cytomegalovirus exposure and HLA in healthy donors. The primer mix had 60 Vbeta and 13 Jbeta primers. Profiling relied on immunoSEQ multiplex PCR, and the TCRdb table lists in-frame clones only, not all of them. The profile shows some 130,000 clones, over 60% of them singletons. Material: PBMCs. The receptors come from a man aged 35 to 55 in good health and CMV-seronegative.

This clone appeared a single time. V and J are TRBV7-2 and TRBJ2-3, with unresolved D. CDR1 and CDR2 from the germline V gene are SGHTA and FQGNSA. The CDR3 sequence is 12 residues long. Trimming removed 8 bases from V and 2 bases from J, with 8 bases in between. The CDR3 here is CASRASTDTQYF. The CDR3 nucleotides are TGTGCCAGCCGAGCGTCCACAGATACGCAGTATTTT.

V and J are TRBV19 and TRBJ1-5; 7 nucleotides line up with TRBD1. Germline assignment: CDR1 LNHDA and CDR2 SQIVND (reference sequence). Germline trimming cut 2 bases from V and 4 bases from J; bases unmatched to any gene: 2. The CDR3 runs 14 residues. The CDR3 DNA sequence: TGTGCCAGTAGTATAAGGACAGGTAATCAGCCCCAGCATTTT. It codes for CASSIRTGNQPQHF.

The rearrangement uses TRBV6-5 and TRBJ2-1, with a possible D match to TRBD2 (6 bases). Trimming shortened V by 0 bases and J by 6 bases, and 12 bases separated the two germline ends. In germline, CDR1 is MNHEY, CDR2 SVGAGI. This CDR3 spans 15 amino acids. CDR3 nucleotides: TGTGCCAGCAGTTACTCGGGGGACTCTGGCAATGAGCAGTTCTTC. Protein: CASSYSGDSGNEQFF.

The V and J genes are TRBV2 and TRBJ2-7, with D possibly matching TRBD1 (6 bases). Germline CDR1 is SNHLY and CDR2 is FYNNEI. The CDR3 totals 14 residues. The V and J ends lost 6 bases and 0 bases respectively, with 12 bases between them. CDR3: CASRTGRSSYEQYF. CDR3 in DNA: TGTGCCAGCAGAACAGGGCGCAGCTCCTACGAGCAGTACTTC.

Only one count was recorded for this clone. The V and J genes are TRBV7-9 and TRBJ2-7; TRBD2 matches 10 bases. In germline, CDR1 is SEHNR, CDR2 FQNEAQ (reference sequence). After removal of 5 bases from V and 0 bases from J, the junction contained 10 bases not matched to a gene. The CDR3 totals 17 residues. CDR3 loop: CASSPPTSGASSYEQYF. As DNA, the CDR3 is TGTGCCAGCAGCCCACCTACTAGCGGGGCGAGCTCCTACGAGCAGTACTTC.

The J gene is TRBJ1-5, the V gene TRBV9, with D hard to call. The CDR3 loop spans 15 amino acids. Trimming cost V 4 bases and J 3 bases, with 14 bases left between them. Germline V gives CDR1 SGDLS, CDR2 YYNGEE. The DNA for the CDR3 is TGTGCCAGCAGCCTCGGGGAGAGCCTCAATCAGCCCCAGCATTTT. It translates to CASSLGESLNQPQHF. The full variable domain, rest sourced from reference TRBV9 and TRBJ1-5, is DSGVTQTPKHLITATGQRVTLRCSPRSGDLSVYWYQQSLDQGLQFLIQYYNGEERAKGNILERFSAQQFPDLHSELNLSSLELGDSALYFCASSLGESLNQPQHFGDGTRLSIL.

The genes are TRBV19 and TRBJ2-1; tentative D call: TRBD2 (6 bases). The CDR3 has 15 amino acids. Trimming shortened V by 5 bases and J by 0 bases, and 11 bases separated the two germline ends. Germline V gene lookup returns CDR1 LNHDA and CDR2 SQIVND (reference sequence). CDR3 residues: CASSVGRRSYNEQFF. CDR3 nucleotide sequence: TGTGCCAGTAGTGTCGGGAGACGCTCCTACAATGAGCAGTTCTTC.

This clone was seen a single time. This chain uses TRBV27 with TRBJ2-1, with 7 bases matching TRBD1. The CDR3 totals 13 residues. Germline CDR1 is MNHEY and CDR2 is SMNVEV (reference sequence). Trimming cost V 6 bases and J 6 bases; bases outside gene matches: 5. The CDR3 sequence: CASSPGQSNEQFF. CDR3 DNA: TGTGCCAGCAGCCCGGGACAGTCCAATGAGCAGTTCTTC.

The V call is TRBV28, the J call TRBJ1-6, with TRBD1 identical over 7 bases. The V gene's germline CDR1 is MDHEN and CDR2 SYDVKM. The trim removed 6 bases at V and 2 bases at J, leaving 4 bases unmatched. The CDR3 is made up of 15 amino acids. The CDR3 spells CASRTGQAYNSPLHF. As DNA, the CDR3 is TGTGCCAGCAGGACCGGACAGGCCTATAATTCACCCCTCCACTTT.

About this clone itself: This CDR3 fails to terminate in the conserved phenylalanine or tryptophan, so it likely reflects a read error. V gene TRBV7-2 combines with J gene TRBJ1-2; TRBD1 aligns across 8 bases. The CDR3 consists of 14 residues. V lost 3 bases and J lost 6; bases outside the gene matches: 6. Germline-derived CDR1 and CDR2 are SGHTA and FQGNSA. The chain's CDR3 is CASSFRQGTDGYTS. In DNA, the CDR3 is TGTGCCAGCAGCTTCCGACAGGGGACAGATGGCTACACCTCC.

The rearrangement joins TRBV9 to TRBJ2-6, with 8 bases fitting TRBD2. Germline values: CDR1 SGDLS, CDR2 YYNGEE. The CDR3 is 16 amino acids. V lost 5 bases, J lost 2 bases, and 6 bases stayed unmatched. CDR3 nucleotide sequence: TGTGCCAGCAGTGGGGGACTAGTCCCTGGGGCCAACGTCCTGACTTTC. Its translation: CASSGGLVPGANVLTF. Full variable domain (missing parts from reference TRBV9 and TRBJ2-6): DSGVTQTPKHLITATGQRVTLRCSPRSGDLSVYWYQQSLDQGLQFLIQYYNGEERAKGNILERFSAQQFPDLHSELNLSSLELGDSALYFCASSGGLVPGANVLTFGAGSRLTVL.

This clone was seen once. The chain has TRBV25-1 and TRBJ1-2, with 7 positions matching TRBD1. V was clipped by 3 bases and J by 4 bases; unmatched bases: 5. Per the germline V gene, CDR1 is MGHDK and CDR2 is SYGVNS. The CDR3 is 14 residues long. The CDR3 loop reads CASSDVTGIYGYTF. The CDR3 coding sequence is TGTGCCAGCAGTGACGTGACAGGGATCTATGGCTACACCTTC.

The chain employs TRBV19 and TRBJ1-5, with no clear D. The V gene lost 1 base and the J gene lost 7 bases, with 14 bases spanning the gap. This CDR3 is built from 15 residues. In germline, CDR1 is LNHDA, CDR2 SQIVND (reference sequence). CDR3 nucleotide sequence: TGTGCCAGTAGTATAGTAGATACAGTCTCCCAGCCCCAGCATTTT. This encodes CASSIVDTVSQPQHF. The full variable domain, rest sourced from reference TRBV19 and TRBJ1-5, is DGGITQSPKYLFRKEGQNVTLSCEQNLNHDAMYWYRQDPGQGLRLIYYSQIVNDFQKGDIAEGYSVSREKKESFPLTVTSAQKNPTAFYLCASSIVDTVSQPQHFGDGTRLSIL.

This clone was seen only a few times. This chain uses TRBV7-2 with TRBJ2-3; 10 bases agree with TRBD2. The V gene end was trimmed by 5 bases and the J gene end by 2 bases; junction bases not matched to a gene: 7. CDR1 and CDR2 (germline): SGHTA, FQGNSA. This CDR3 spans 16 amino acids. Written as DNA, the CDR3 is TGTGCCAGCAGCGCAGCTAGCGGGGGAAACACAGATACGCAGTATTTT. This codes for CASSAASGGNTDTQYF.

This clone came up a few times. The J gene is TRBJ1-6, the V gene TRBV6-1, with no clear D. Trimming took off 7 bases at V and 0 bases at J, with 10 bases between the two ends. This CDR3 region has 15 residues. In germline, CDR1 is MNHNS, CDR2 SASEGT. In nucleotides, the CDR3 is TGTGCCAGCATCGACGGGAGCTCCTATAATTCACCCCTCCACTTT. This gives the protein CASIDGSSYNSPLHF.

The chain uses TRBV19 and TRBJ1-4; D gene unclear. Germline V lookup: CDR1 LNHDA, CDR2 SQIVND (reference sequence). There are 13 residues in the CDR3. Trimming left V 3 bases short and J 4 bases short, with 6 bases between. In nucleotides, the CDR3 is TGTGCCAGTAGTATTATCGGTAATGAAAAACTGTTTTTT. It yields the protein CASSIIGNEKLFF.

CDR3 loop: CASSDQGNEQYF. The CDR3 DNA is TGTGCCAGCAGTGACCAGGGTAACGAGCAGTACTTC. The V and J genes are TRBV6-4 and TRBJ2-7; TRBD1 might be the D (5 bases). Between the trimmed V and J ends, which lost 2 bases and 5 bases, there was a span of 7 bases. The CDR3 is 12 amino acids. CDR1 and CDR2 from the germline V gene are MRHNA and SNTAGT.

J is TRBJ2-3 and V is TRBV9; 12 positions match TRBD2. The V gene's germline CDR1 is SGDLS and CDR2 YYNGEE. Trimming took 0 bases from V and 4 from J; bases not matched to a gene: 15. This CDR3 comprises 20 residues. The chain's CDR3 is CASSVDWLAGGPKRSDTQYF. The DNA for the CDR3 is TGTGCCAGCAGCGTAGACTGGCTAGCGGGAGGGCCGAAGAGGTCAGATACGCAGTATTTT.

The CDR3 sequence is CASSRQGVVETQYF. CDR3 nucleotides: TGCGCCAGCAGCCGACAGGGGGTGGTAGAGACCCAGTACTTC. The chain combines TRBV4-1 with TRBJ2-5; 9 bases are a match to TRBD1. Germline-derived CDR1 and CDR2 are MGHRA and YSYEKL. The CDR3 covers 14 residues. Trimming removed 4 bases from V and 4 bases from J; junction bases left unmatched: 4.